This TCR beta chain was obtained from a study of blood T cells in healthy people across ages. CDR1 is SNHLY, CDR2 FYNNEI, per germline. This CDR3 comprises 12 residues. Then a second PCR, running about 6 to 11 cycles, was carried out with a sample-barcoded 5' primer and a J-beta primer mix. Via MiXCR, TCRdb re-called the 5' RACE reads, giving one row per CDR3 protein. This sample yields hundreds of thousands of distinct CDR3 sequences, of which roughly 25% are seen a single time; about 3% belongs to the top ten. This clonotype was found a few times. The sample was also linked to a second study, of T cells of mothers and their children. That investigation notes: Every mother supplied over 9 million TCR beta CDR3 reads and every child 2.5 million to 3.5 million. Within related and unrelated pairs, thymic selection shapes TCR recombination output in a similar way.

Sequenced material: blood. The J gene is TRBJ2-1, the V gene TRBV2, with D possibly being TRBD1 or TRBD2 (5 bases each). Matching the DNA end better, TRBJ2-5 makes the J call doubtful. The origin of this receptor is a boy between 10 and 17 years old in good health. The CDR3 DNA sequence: TGTGCCAGCGGGGCGAAGCGGGAGACCCAGTACTTC. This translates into CASGAKRETQYF.